Below, 24 T cell receptor beta chains from the same sample are listed, as sequenced in a study of T-cell memory formation after mild COVID-19. One entry per CDR3 protein results from TCRdb running MiXCR on the 5' RACE reads. Here the sample spans roughly 220,000 distinct CDR3 sequences, 9.5% being singletons. The sequenced sample consisted of PBMCs or a T cell subset sorted from them (not recorded which). The receptors shown here come from a young man who had mild COVID-19 (a few samples of this study predate the infection). Cell type and time point are not known.

V and J are TRBV28 and TRBJ2-5; 10 bases fit TRBD2. The CDR3 is 15 amino acids. V trimming: 8 bases; J trimming: 4 bases; junction bases outside the gene matches: 10. The germline V gene encodes CDR1 MDHEN and CDR2 SYDVKM. The CDR3 loop reads CASRSSERGGETQYF. CDR3 in DNA: TGTGCCAGCCGGTCCTCCGAGCGGGGGGGAGAGACCCAGTACTTC. The entire variable domain, with the rest obtained from reference TRBV28 and TRBJ2-5, is as follows: DVKVTQSSRYLVKRTGEKVFLECVQDMDHENMFWYRQDPGLGLRLIYFSYDVKMKEKGDIPEGYSVSREKKERFSLILESASTNQTSMYLCASRSSERGGETQYFGPGTRLLVL.

The rearrangement links TRBV24-1 to TRBJ2-7; D possibly corresponds to TRBD2 (5 bases). Per germline, CDR1 KGHDR and CDR2 SFDVKD. The CDR3 spans 13 residues. V was trimmed by 4 bases and J by 1 base, leaving 7 bases between them. The CDR3 here is CATSERTSYEQYF. CDR3 in DNA: TGTGCCACCAGTGAGAGGACTTCCTACGAGCAGTACTTC.

The rearrangement uses TRBV6-2 or TRBV6-3 and TRBJ2-3; 7 nucleotides line up with TRBD1. After removal of 2 bases from V and 0 bases from J, the junction contained 5 bases not matched to a gene. CDR1 is MNHEY and CDR2 is SVGEGT in the germline V gene. CDR3 length: 16 residues. The CDR3 region has the DNA TGTGCCAGCAGTTACGGGGACAGAGGAAGCACAGATACGCAGTATTTT. Its protein is CASSYGDRGSTDTQYF.

This clonotype has a count of ten or more. V is TRBV20-1 and J is TRBJ2-2, with 9 nucleotides matching TRBD2. Looked up from germline, CDR1 is DFQATT and CDR2 is SNEGSKA (reference sequence). This CDR3 has 15 amino acids. J gave up 0 bases and V 4 bases, and 3 bases lay outside the gene matches. CDR3 nucleotide sequence: TGCAGTGCTACCCTAGCGGGGCCGAACACCGGGGAGCTGTTTTTT. Protein: CSATLAGPNTGELFF.

This clonotype has more than one count but fewer than ten. The chain links TRBV7-2 to TRBJ1-3; 9 positions match TRBD1. Germline CDR1 is SGHTA and CDR2 is FQGNSA. V was clipped by 6 bases and J by 4 bases; unmatched bases: 7. This CDR3 region has 15 residues. CDR3 coding DNA: TGTGCCAGCAGGGCCCGACAGGGGGGCGGAAACACCATATATTTT. Translated, it gives CASRARQGGGNTIYF.

The J gene is TRBJ2-5, the V gene TRBV5-1; no firm D call. Per the germline V gene, CDR1 is SGHRS and CDR2 is YFSETQ. The CDR3 runs to 14 residues. The V and J ends lost 2 bases and 3 bases respectively, with 11 bases between them. CDR3 residues: CASSFGSTEETQYF. The CDR3 DNA follows: TGCGCCAGCAGCTTCGGATCGACGGAAGAGACCCAGTACTTC.

This clonotype was counted a few times. This chain uses TRBV18 with TRBJ2-3, with 7 bases that match TRBD1. Germline CDR1 reads KGHSH; CDR2 reads LQKENI. There are 15 residues in the CDR3. Germline trimming cut 3 bases from V and 5 bases from J; bases unmatched to any gene: 8. CDR3 in amino acids: CASSPNRGPKDTQYF. In DNA form, the CDR3 reads TGTGCCAGCTCACCTAACAGGGGCCCCAAAGATACGCAGTATTTT.

This clonotype showed up just a few times. This chain joins TRBV6-2 or TRBV6-3 and TRBJ2-4; the match to TRBD1 covers 7 bases. V was clipped by 5 bases and J by 2 bases; unmatched bases: 3. CDR1 MNHEY and CDR2 SVGEGT come from the germline V gene. This CDR3 spans 14 amino acids. CDR3 in DNA: TGTGCCAGCAGTCAACAGGGGACCAAAAACATTCAGTACTTC. This gives the protein CASSQQGTKNIQYF.

The gene calls are TRBV6-2 or TRBV6-3 and TRBJ1-5; D call uncertain. The CDR3 is 13 amino acids. CDR1 is MNHEY, CDR2 SVGEGT, per germline. The V end was cut by 6 bases, the J end by 4 bases, with 10 bases between. CDR3 protein: CASSLPFNQPQHF. The CDR3 DNA sequence: TGTGCCAGCAGCCTTCCCTTTAATCAGCCCCAGCATTTT.

The gene calls are TRBV20-1 and TRBJ1-1; D uncertain. V lost 2 bases and J 4 bases, leaving 8 bases between the germline ends. The V gene's germline CDR1 is DFQATT and CDR2 SNEGSKA (reference sequence). The CDR3 covers 12 residues. The CDR3 protein is CSARPWGTEAFF. The CDR3 nucleotides are TGCAGTGCTAGACCCTGGGGCACTGAAGCTTTCTTT.

This clonotype turned up a few times. V usage is TRBV4-1 and J usage is TRBJ2-2; 8 positions agree with TRBD2. V was pared by 4 bases and J by 0 bases, with 7 bases of the junction left unmatched. Per the germline V gene, CDR1 is MGHRA and CDR2 is YSYEKL. The length of the CDR3 is 17 residues. This chain's CDR3 is CASSLARGGTNTGELFF. CDR3 nucleotide sequence: TGCGCCAGCAGCCTCGCCCGGGGGGGGACGAACACCGGGGAGCTGTTTTTT.

This clonotype was detected many times. This chain connects TRBV7-9 to TRBJ2-3, with TRBD1 as a possible D gene (6 bases). CDR1 is SEHNR and CDR2 is FQNEAQ in the germline V gene (reference sequence). Trimming removed 7 bases from V and 9 bases from J, with 14 bases in between. CDR3 length equals 12 residues. CDR3 nucleotide sequence: TGTGCCAGCAAGAATAGTAGGGGGACGCAGTATTTT. As protein: CASKNSRGTQYF.

There are a few counts of this clonotype. V is TRBV23-1 and J is TRBJ2-7; weak D call: TRBD1 (6 bases). TRBV23-1 is marked as an open reading frame, function uncertain. V was trimmed by 3 bases and J by 0 bases, leaving 15 bases between them. The CDR3 loop spans 16 amino acids. The CDR3, as DNA: TGCGCCAGCAGTCACCACCGGGACAAGAGCTCCTACGAGCAGTACTTC. It encodes CASSHHRDKSSYEQYF.

This clonotype showed up many times. The chain carries TRBV5-1 and TRBJ1-1; perhaps TRBD1 as D (6 bases). Germline V lookup: CDR1 SGHRS, CDR2 YFSETQ. Trimming left V 3 bases short and J 6 bases short, with 18 bases between. This CDR3 is built from 15 residues. The CDR3 nucleotides read TGCGCCAGCAGCTCCGGTCGCAGGGGCGCACCTGAAGCTTTCTTT. It translates to CASSSGRRGAPEAFF. The full variable domain, rest sourced from reference TRBV5-1 and TRBJ1-1, is KAGVTQTPRYLIKTRGQQVTLSCSPISGHRSVSWYQQTPGQGLQFLFEYFSETQRNKGNFPGRFSGRQFSNSRSEMNVSTLELGDSALYLCASSSGRRGAPEAFFGQGTRLTVV.

The table lists this clonotype with many counts. The J gene is TRBJ2-3, the V gene TRBV28; 8 bases map to TRBD2. CDR3 size: 17 residues. J was trimmed by 0 bases and V by 5 bases; bases with no gene match: 10. CDR1 and CDR2 from the germline V gene are MDHEN and SYDVKM. CDR3 DNA sequence: TGTGCCAGCAGTCCCCTCCCCGCGGGGGGCAGCACAGATACGCAGTATTTT. Its protein product is CASSPLPAGGSTDTQYF. Filled out from reference TRBV28 and TRBJ2-3, the complete variable domain reads DVKVTQSSRYLVKRTGEKVFLECVQDMDHENMFWYRQDPGLGLRLIYFSYDVKMKEKGDIPEGYSVSREKKERFSLILESASTNQTSMYLCASSPLPAGGSTDTQYFGPGTRLTVL.

About this clonotype itself: Sequence at one end of the junction differs from germline and may be a read error. The chain joins TRBV4-3 to TRBJ2-3; TRBD1 or TRBD2 may be the D gene (5 bases each). This CDR3 is 17 amino acids long. Germline assignment: CDR1 LGHNA and CDR2 YSLEER. The CDR3 DNA is TGCGCCAGCAGACAAGATCGCGGATTGAGAGGGGTGAATACGCAGTATTTT. Translation: CASRQDRGLRGVNTQYF.

The chain recombines TRBV5-5 with TRBJ2-7, with TRBD1 matching 10 bases. CDR3 size: 15 residues. Per the germline V gene, CDR1 is SGHKS and CDR2 is YYEKEE (reference sequence). With 4 bases clipped from V and 2 bases from J, the junction kept 6 bases outside the gene matches. The CDR3 DNA reads as TGTGCCAGCAGCCCGGACAGGGGGAGCGCCTACGAGCAGTACGTC. Translating gives CASSPDRGSAYEQYV.

This clonotype was seen many times. This chain connects TRBV4-2 to TRBJ2-1; 8 bases align to TRBD2. Trimming cost V 0 bases and J 7 bases; bases outside gene matches: 11. Germline CDR1 reads LGHNA; CDR2 reads YNFKEQ. The CDR3 is made up of 17 amino acids. Here the CDR3 reads CASSQDTAGGWVNEQFF. CDR3 bases: TGTGCCAGCAGCCAAGATACCGCGGGGGGATGGGTAAATGAGCAGTTCTTC.

This clonotype occurred many times. V gene TRBV5-1 combines with J gene TRBJ2-1, with a tentative D call TRBD2 (5 bases). CDR3 length equals 14 residues. Germline V gives CDR1 SGHRS, CDR2 YFSETQ. Trimming cost V 0 bases and J 7 bases, with 11 bases left between them. CDR3 coding DNA: TGCGCCAGCAGCTTGGCATCCCCGGGGAATGAGCAGTTCTTC. Its translation is CASSLASPGNEQFF.

CDR3 sequence (DNA): TGTGCCAGCACCACCCGGGCTCAGCCGGATACGCAGTATTTT. Translated, it gives CASTTRAQPDTQYF. The rearrangement joins TRBV12-3 or TRBV12-4 to TRBJ2-3, with D uncertain. The CDR3 is 14 residues long. Trimming removed 7 bases from V and 6 bases from J, with 17 bases in between.

Only a few counts were recorded for this clonotype. The rearrangement links TRBV7-6 to TRBJ2-1; no reliable D call. Trimming removed 5 bases at V and 0 bases at J, with 11 bases between. This CDR3 has 15 amino acids. Germline V CDR1 and CDR2: SGHVS, FNYEAQ. CDR3 in DNA: TGTGCCAGCAGCATCACGGCTGCCTCCTACAATGAGCAGTTCTTC. Translation gives CASSITAASYNEQFF.

The V and J genes are TRBV7-2 and TRBJ1-2; 10 nucleotides line up with TRBD1. Losses at the gene ends were 3 bases for V and 8 bases for J; bases not matched to a gene: 12. Germline assignment: CDR1 SGHTA and CDR2 FQGNSA. The length of the CDR3 is 16 residues. CDR3 region: CASSFVGTGDLYGYTF. The DNA of the CDR3 is TGTGCCAGCAGCTTCGTCGGGACAGGGGACCTATACGGCTACACCTTC.

This chain links TRBV20-1 with TRBJ2-3, with a weak D call TRBD2 (6 bases). The CDR3 extends over 17 amino acids. With 3 bases removed from V and 1 base from J, the gap between germline ends came to 20 bases. Germline V gene sequence: CDR1 DFQATT, CDR2 SNEGSKA (reference sequence). CDR3 bases: TGCAGTGCTAGTAGGCGGGGCCGGATAATAGGCACAGATACGCAGTATTTT. Protein: CSASRRGRIIGTDTQYF.

The chain uses TRBV18 and TRBJ1-2, with 10 bases fitting TRBD1. Trimming removed 2 bases from V and 4 bases from J; junction bases left unmatched: 1. CDR1 and CDR2 from the germline V gene are KGHSH and LQKENI. The CDR3 length is 14 residues. As DNA, the CDR3 is TGTGCCAGCTCACCAGGACAGGGGGGCTATGGCTACACCTTC. Translating gives CASSPGQGGYGYTF.